This is a list of T cell receptor beta chains from one sample in a study of blood T cells in healthy people across ages. Each CDR3 protein gets one entry after TCRdb re-called the 5' RACE reads with MiXCR. The repertoire has hundreds of thousands of distinct CDR3 sequences, 20% to 30% of them found once; the top ten carry more than 7.5%. This sample was also put to use in a study of T cells of mothers and their children.

The sample comprised blood. Every receptor here comes from a boy younger than 18 in good health. Both conserved end residues are part of each CDR3. A D gene is named only where the DNA matches it firmly. Only some rows state a clone size, as once, few, many or a class for expanded clones.

CDR3 protein: CASSYQDRVGETQYF
CDR3 DNA: TGTGCCAGCAGCTACCAGGACAGGGTTGGAGAGACCCAGTACTTC
J gene: TRBJ2-5
D gene: TRBD1
clone size: few
V gene: TRBV6-5

CDR3 protein: CASSQSGTTNYGYTF
CDR3 DNA: TGTGCCAGCAGCCAATCCGGGACAACGAACTATGGCTACACCTTC
J gene: TRBJ1-2
D gene: NA
clone size: NA
V gene: TRBV14

CDR3 protein: CASSLHLWTGGPYEQYF
CDR3 DNA: TGTGCCAGCAGTTTACATCTTTGGACAGGGGGGCCCTACGAGCAGTACTTC
J gene: TRBJ2-7
D gene: TRBD1
clone size: NA
V gene: TRBV12-3/TRBV12-4

CDR3 protein: CASSITTLPSVSNTGELFF
CDR3 DNA: TGTGCCAGCAGTATAACTACCCTCCCTTCGGTCTCGAACACCGGGGAGCTGTTTTTT
J gene: TRBJ2-2
D gene: NA
clone size: few
V gene: TRBV3-1

CDR3 protein: CASTKNPRAEEQETQYF
CDR3 DNA: TGTGCCAGCACCAAGAACCCTCGGGCAGAGGAGCAAGAGACCCAGTACTTC
J gene: TRBJ2-5
D gene: NA
clone size: NA
V gene: TRBV7-9

CDR3 protein: CASSLDLGDEQYF
CDR3 DNA: TGTGCCAGCAGCTTAGATCTAGGGGACGAGCAGTACTTC
J gene: TRBJ2-7
D gene: NA
clone size: NA
V gene: TRBV7-8

CDR3 protein: CASRDTNEQFF
CDR3 DNA: TGTGCCAGTAGAGATACGAATGAGCAGTTCTTC
J gene: TRBJ2-1
D gene: NA
clone size: few
V gene: TRBV19

CDR3 protein: CASSLEDTQYF
CDR3 DNA: TGTGCCAGCAGTTTAGAGGATACGCAGTATTTT
J gene: TRBJ2-3
D gene: NA
clone size: many
V gene: TRBV12-3/TRBV12-4

CDR3 protein: CASSSTGGGPSTDTQYF
CDR3 DNA: TGTGCCAGCAGTTCCACTGGCGGGGGGCCTAGCACAGATACGCAGTATTTT
J gene: TRBJ2-3
D gene: TRBD2
clone size: NA
V gene: TRBV6-2/TRBV6-3

CDR3 protein: CASSSRGVSSYEQYF
CDR3 DNA: TGTGCCAGCAGCTCCCGGGGTGTTAGCTCCTACGAGCAGTACTTC
J gene: TRBJ2-7
D gene: NA
clone size: few
V gene: TRBV7-9

CDR3 protein: CASSPQVSGRRHEQYF
CDR3 DNA: TGCGCCAGCAGCCCCCAGGTTAGCGGGAGGAGGCACGAGCAGTACTTC
J gene: TRBJ2-7
D gene: TRBD2
clone size: many
V gene: TRBV5-1

CDR3 protein: CASSFSADAEAFF
CDR3 DNA: TGTGCCAGCAGTTTTTCGGCGGACGCTGAAGCTTTCTTT
J gene: TRBJ1-1
D gene: NA
clone size: NA
V gene: TRBV27

CDR3 protein: CASSTGGDPNEQFF
CDR3 DNA: TGCGCCAGCAGCACAGGAGGGGACCCCAATGAGCAGTTCTTC
J gene: TRBJ2-1
D gene: NA
clone size: NA
V gene: TRBV5-1

CDR3 protein: CASTQGRRDTEAFF
CDR3 DNA: TGTGCCAGCACTCAGGGGCGCAGGGACACTGAAGCTTTCTTT
J gene: TRBJ1-1
D gene: NA
clone size: few
V gene: TRBV13

CDR3 protein: CASSEYGVGRASGTNTGELFF
CDR3 DNA: TGTGCCAGCAGTGAATACGGGGTAGGTCGAGCGAGCGGGACGAACACCGGGGAGCTGTTTTTT
J gene: TRBJ2-2
D gene: TRBD2
clone size: few
V gene: TRBV6-1

CDR3 protein: CAISTGNTGELFF
CDR3 DNA: TGTGCCATCAGTACGGGGAACACCGGGGAGCTGTTTTTT
J gene: TRBJ2-2
D gene: NA
clone size: few
V gene: TRBV10-3

CDR3 protein: CASSTQVGLNAEAFF
CDR3 DNA: TGCGCCAGCAGCACACAAGTAGGGCTTAACGCTGAAGCTTTCTTT
J gene: TRBJ1-1
D gene: NA
clone size: NA
V gene: TRBV4-1